What follows describes a single T cell receptor (beta chain). The antigen it recognizes is unknown. The input lacks base qualities; no much larger clone sits a single base away. One collaborating source in Seattle enrolled patients while the patients were actively infected and followed the patients over time throughout the course of disease. Whole blood was collected in K2EDTA tubes by collaborating institutions according to the institutions' own protocols. For TCRbeta analysis, collaborators shipped samples in one of three forms: frozen whole blood, isolated PBMCs, or DNA extracted from either of those sample types. This entry comes from a study of blood T cell repertoires in COVID-19 (TCRdb year 2020). With respect to the entire study: Samples from collaborators originated in the United States, Italy and Spain and spanned both the acute and convalescent phases of COVID-19. Sample metadata almost always included a de-identified subject ID, COVID-19 status, age in years and sex. Where available, HLA class I and class II types were obtained from metadata supplied by the sample provider rather than from assay-based typing. A freely available public database, intended as a resource for researchers studying the immune response to SARS-CoV-2, is where the repertoires were released. The samples were drawn from the first 160 participants of the ongoing ImmuneRACE study and from under 1,500 subjects provided by 6 global collaborators. Subjects who had been exposed to COVID-19, were actively infected with it, or had recovered from it provided the deeply sampled blood TCRbeta repertoires that made up the dataset. The prospective study material was composed of cDNA or gDNA derived from T cells, B-cell-depleted T cells, or PBMCs. Study-wide conclusions, independent of this receptor: Clinical and demographic metadata were provided uncurated, with the amount varying by source and participant.

TCRbeta CDR3 regions were amplified from genomic DNA by means of the immunoSEQ Assay, a bias-controlled multiplex PCR. Concerning the study's data processing: The number of nucleated cells in each sample was estimated from the amplification of reference gene primers within the assay. To quantify the absolute abundance of each unique TCRbeta CDR3 rearrangement, sequence reads were collapsed and filtered. For each sample, productive Simpson clonality was calculated as the square root of Simpson's diversity index over productive rearrangements. In its TCRdb copy, this immuneACCESS table keeps in-frame sequences only and misses some clones. Where compared with another copy, unresolved V genes explain less than half of these, and the others have no known cause. V and J calls and clone size come straight from that table; D and trimming were deduced from the DNA. Present in this sample are some 130,000 clones, about 88% of which were seen just once. The leading ten clones occupy 3.5% to 5.5% of the sample.

The CDR3 numbers 14 residues from cysteine through phenylalanine. Only the CDR3 DNA is retained, 42 bases long and in frame from the first base. The germline V gene gives CDR1 as MNHEY and CDR2 as SVGEGT. V is shortened by 2 bases, J by 4 bases, and the region joining them spans 9 bases. The TCR was taken from a man aged 55 to 70 with COVID-19, enrolled during active disease. Recombination connected TRBV6-2 or TRBV6-3 to TRBJ1-5, with no confident D gene call. The sample consisted of peripheral blood. The DNA sequence follows: TGTGCCAGCAGTTACGGTACGGGGAATCAGCCCCAGCATTTT. This yields the protein CASSYGTGNQPQHF.